Each of the 17 T cell receptor beta chains below was sequenced from the same sample in a study of shared clonotypes between healthy human individuals. The assay was immunoSEQ multiplex PCR, and TCRdb's table has in-frame clones only and misses some. The repertoire holds some 900,000 clones, around three quarters seen once, with about 1.5% in the top ten. Material: memory CD4+ T cells sorted from blood. Subset here: CD45RA-negative fraction. Receptor source: a young man in good health.

V is TRBV7-2 and J is TRBJ2-7, with unresolved D. Germline values: CDR1 SGHTA, CDR2 FQGNSA. The CDR3 is made up of 13 amino acids. The ends were cut back, 5 bases at V and 4 bases at J, with 12 bases in the middle. CDR3 nucleotide sequence: TGTGCCAGCAGCCTCGACGCCTTGTACGAGCAGTACTTC. It yields the protein CASSLDALYEQYF.

The rearrangement links TRBV18 to TRBJ2-3; 9 nucleotides agree with TRBD2. The germline CDR1 and CDR2 sequences are KGHSH and LQKENI. CDR3 length: 13 amino acids. V dropped 8 bases and J dropped 3; count of bases not matched to a gene: 3. The CDR3 here is CASLSGGTDTQYF. The CDR3 DNA reads as TGTGCCAGCCTTAGCGGGGGAACAGATACGCAGTATTTT.

The rearrangement links TRBV30 to TRBJ2-5; D uncertain. The V gene lost 2 bases and the J gene lost 1 base, with 11 bases spanning the gap. Germline lookup yields CDR1 GTSNPN and CDR2 SVGIG (reference sequence). This CDR3 region has 14 residues. CDR3 DNA: TGTGCCTGGAGTTATGGGATAATCCAAGAGACCCAGTACTTC. Amino acid sequence: CAWSYGIIQETQYF.

The V and J genes are TRBV9 and TRBJ2-3; D is perhaps TRBD2 (5 bases). This CDR3 is built from 15 residues. V was pared by 1 base and J by 2 bases, with 11 bases between. Germline loops: CDR1 SGDLS, CDR2 YYNGEE. The CDR3 reads CASSVIAIFTDTQYF. The CDR3 bases are TGTGCCAGCAGCGTAATAGCGATTTTCACAGATACGCAGTATTTT.

This clone was recorded once. The chain joins TRBV15 to TRBJ2-7; no clear D. V was pared by 3 bases and J by 5 bases, with 11 bases between. The CDR3 has 13 residues. Germline values: CDR1 LNHNV, CDR2 YYDKDF (reference sequence). CDR3 nucleotide sequence: TGTGCCACCAGCAGCTTACGTTGGGACGAGCAGTACTTC. Amino acids: CATSSLRWDEQYF.

The V and J genes are TRBV9 and TRBJ2-6; 9 positions agree with TRBD1. Germline CDR1 reads SGDLS; CDR2 reads YYNGEE. V was clipped by 4 bases and J by 4 bases; unmatched bases: 9. This CDR3 has 17 residues. In nucleotides, the CDR3 is TGTGCCAGCAGCACCCGGACAGGGGCGTCGGGGGCCAACGTCCTGACTTTC. The encoded protein is CASSTRTGASGANVLTF.

There are a few counts of this clone. The chain is built from TRBV30 and TRBJ1-3, with a weak D call TRBD1 (6 bases). The germline CDR1 and CDR2 sequences are GTSNPN and SVGIG (reference sequence). V was pared by 7 bases and J by 0 bases, with 10 bases between. The CDR3 is 13 amino acids. The CDR3 region has the DNA TGTGCCTACTCGGACAGCTCTGGAAACACCATATATTTT. This encodes CAYSDSSGNTIYF.

The CDR3 sequence is CASSDTGYNQPQHF. The DNA of the CDR3 is TGTGCCAGCAGTGACACAGGGTACAATCAGCCCCAGCATTTT. The V gene is TRBV6-6, the J gene TRBJ1-5; D possibly corresponds to TRBD1 (6 bases). Trimming took off 5 bases at V and 3 bases at J, with 11 bases between the two ends. The CDR3 is 14 residues long. Germline-derived CDR1 and CDR2 are MNHNY and SVGAGI (reference sequence).

The chain carries TRBV14 and TRBJ1-1, with 7 bases identical to TRBD1. Germline V lookup: CDR1 SGHDN, CDR2 FVKESK. This CDR3 is built from 15 residues. The ends lost 4 bases at V and 0 bases at J; junction bases unmatched: 5. The CDR3 loop reads CASSLLTGLNTEAFF. The CDR3 DNA is TGTGCCAGCAGCCTTTTGACAGGGTTGAACACTGAAGCTTTCTTT.

The chain couples TRBV4-3 to TRBJ2-1, with 10 bases aligning to TRBD2. With V trimmed by 2 bases and J by 4 bases, 11 bases remained unmatched. Germline V lookup: CDR1 LGHNA, CDR2 YSLEER. The CDR3 covers 18 residues. In DNA, the CDR3 is TGCGCCAGCAGCCAACGTATTTCTAGCGGGAGTGGATACAATGAGCAGTTCTTC. It encodes CASSQRISSGSGYNEQFF.

This clone was seen only once. For the CDR3, the DNA is TGCGCCAGCAGCTTGACTAGCGGGAGTCCCTACGAGCAGTACTTC. As protein: CASSLTSGSPYEQYF. The chain links TRBV5-1 to TRBJ2-7; 11 positions agree with TRBD2. V was clipped by 1 base and J by 2 bases; unmatched bases: 2. The germline V gene encodes CDR1 SGHRS and CDR2 YFSETQ. This CDR3 is built from 15 residues.

The V gene is TRBV7-8, the J gene TRBJ1-5; 10 bases fit TRBD1. The V segment lost 5 bases and the J segment 5 bases; nucleotides outside the gene matches: 3. The CDR3 has 14 amino acids. Germline CDR1 SGHVS, CDR2 FQNEAQ. The CDR3 bases are TGTGCCAGCAGCATGACAGGGGGCCATCAGCCCCAGCATTTT. As protein: CASSMTGGHQPQHF.

The J gene is TRBJ2-7, the V gene TRBV7-8; D assignment may be TRBD1 or TRBD2 (5 bases each). V was shortened by 1 base and J by 3 bases, with 16 bases between the two germline ends. The CDR3 length is 16 residues. Germline V CDR1 and CDR2: SGHVS, FQNEAQ. The CDR3 sequence: CASSLVMGVGYYEQYF. Written as DNA, the CDR3 is TGTGCCAGCAGCTTAGTAATGGGGGTGGGGTACTACGAGCAGTACTTC.

This chain uses TRBV11-2 with TRBJ2-1, with 8 bases identical to TRBD2. The V gene end was trimmed by 8 bases and the J gene end by 7 bases; junction bases not matched to a gene: 10. The CDR3 consists of 14 residues. The germline CDR1 and CDR2 sequences are SGHAT and FQNNGV. This CDR3 is CASLSGGAVNEQFF. CDR3 in DNA: TGTGCCAGCTTATCGGGGGGGGCCGTGAATGAGCAGTTCTTC.

The rearrangement links TRBV21-1 to TRBJ1-2; whether TRBD1, the table's D call, matches the DNA was not checked. TRBV21-1 is shown as a pseudogene. The CDR3 is 13 residues long. CDR3 bases: TGTGCCAGCAGCAGGGACAGGGCTGATCACTACACCTTC. Residues: CASSRDRADHYTF.

The chain recombines TRBV18 with TRBJ1-2; D is unresolved. V gave up 3 bases and J gave up 1 base, with 9 bases separating them. Germline V gene data show CDR1 as KGHSH and CDR2 as LQKENI. The CDR3 is 14 residues long. CDR3 in DNA: TGTGCCAGCTCACCTGCCAGGAATAACTATGGCTACACCTTC. Its protein is CASSPARNNYGYTF.

Only one count was recorded for this clone. CDR3 amino acids: CASSEFGTGTTLYGYTF. CDR3 coding DNA: TGTGCCAGCAGTGAATTTGGGACAGGGACGACGCTCTATGGCTACACCTTC. V and J are TRBV2 and TRBJ1-2; 9 positions match TRBD1. The CDR3 is 17 amino acids. Germline V CDR1 and CDR2: SNHLY, FYNNEI. Unmatched junction bases numbered 11, after V lost 2 bases and J lost 4 bases.